This T cell receptor (beta chain) was obtained from a study of T cell responses to AZD1222 COVID-19 vaccine. Per germline, CDR1 SGHAT and CDR2 FQNNGV. V lost 7 bases and J lost 6, with 6 bases in between. This CDR3 comprises 11 residues. General study points: CD4 TCRs linked to vaccination spanned spike, dominating at 160-218 and 743-854. Targeting of unmutated variant regions was reportedly seen in nearly half of spike-specific TCRs.

Clones were sequenced by immunoSEQ multiplex PCR, and TCRdb holds only the in-frame ones, with some missing. The table has about 160,000 clones, 92% seen once. In this sample, this clone turned up a few times. Its specificity is not known. The rearrangement uses TRBV11-2 and TRBJ2-2; D uncertain. The sequence was obtained from an adult who received the AZD1222 COVID-19 vaccine. The sequencing here drew on peripheral blood, taken 28 days after the second AZD1222 dose. Here the CDR3 reads CASNAPGELFF. CDR3 nucleotide sequence: TGTGCCAGCAATGCCCCCGGGGAGCTGTTTTTT.